This T cell receptor beta chain is from a study of blood T cell repertoires in COVID-19. Trimming left V 0 bases short and J 1 base short, with 9 bases between. Germline-derived CDR1 and CDR2 are MNHEY and SVGAGI. The CDR3 sequence is 15 residues long. Data came from immunoSEQ multiplex PCR; TCRdb stores just in-frame clones and leaves some out. The sample shows a few hundred thousand clones, roughly 91% of them seen only once. Participants had their cohort set by participant-reported clinical history. The rearrangement uses TRBV6-5 and TRBJ1-1, with D unresolved. Sequencing was performed on PBMCs or T cells enriched from blood (not recorded which). The TCR originated in a woman under 30 who had recovered from COVID-19. CDR3 sequence: CASSYSLVTNTEAFF. The CDR3 coding sequence is TGTGCCAGCAGTTACTCGCTAGTTACGAACACTGAAGCTTTCTTT.